This passage covers 8 T cell receptor beta chains from one sample sequenced in a study of T cell clonotyping in hematopoietic cell transplantation. This table comes from immunoSEQ multiplex PCR, and its TCRdb copy is limited to in-frame clones, with some not included. The sample lists around 7,000 clones, about 94% occurring once. This material consisted of peripheral blood mononuclear cells, taken 30 days after allogeneic stem cell transplant. These receptors were taken from a male patient between 55 and 70 years old who had an allogeneic stem cell transplant from an unrelated donor, so T cells may come from the graft donor. Some clones in this sample may be carry-over from other donors' samples.

The V call is TRBV4-1, the J call TRBJ2-7; D unresolved. This CDR3 contains 14 residues. Germline-derived CDR1 and CDR2 are MGHRA and YSYEKL. Trimming left V 0 bases short and J 3 bases short, with 9 bases between. The DNA for the CDR3 is TGCGCCAGCAGCCAAGAGGATAGCAACTACGAGCAGTACTTC. It translates to CASSQEDSNYEQYF.

The chain employs TRBV5-1 and TRBJ1-2, with unresolved D. Germline CDR1 is SGHRS and CDR2 is YFSETQ. V lost 3 bases, J lost 2 bases, and 11 bases lay in between. The CDR3 runs to 14 residues. The CDR3 DNA sequence: TGCGCCAGCAGCTCAGATCCCGCAAACTATGGCTACACCTTC. Protein sequence: CASSSDPANYGYTF.

The genes are TRBV5-1 and TRBJ2-2; D is unresolved. Per germline, CDR1 SGHRS and CDR2 YFSETQ. V was clipped by 0 bases and J by 3 bases, with 6 bases between them. This CDR3 comprises 14 residues. The CDR3 sequence: CASSLEVYTGELFF. As DNA, the CDR3 is TGCGCCAGCAGCTTGGAAGTGTACACCGGGGAGCTGTTTTTT.

This sequence joins TRBV28 and TRBJ1-4, with no clear D. The V gene's germline CDR1 is MDHEN and CDR2 SYDVKM. The CDR3 is 13 residues long. V was cut by 6 bases and J by 8 bases, with 13 bases left in between. The CDR3 spells CASSLDAREKLFF. The CDR3 DNA is TGTGCCAGCAGCCTAGACGCCAGGGAAAAACTGTTTTTT.

The chain joins TRBV6-5 to TRBJ1-3; D uncertain. Germline CDR1 is MNHEY and CDR2 is SVGAGI. Trimming pared 0 bases from V and 2 bases from J, leaving 11 bases between. CDR3 length: 16 residues. CDR3 nucleotide sequence: TGTGCCAGCAGTTACTCACCATATTTCGCTGGAAACACCATATATTTT. Its protein is CASSYSPYFAGNTIYF.

The chain has TRBV6-1 and TRBJ1-5; D may be TRBD1 (6 bases). The CDR3 is made up of 15 amino acids. V lost 4 bases, J lost 6 bases, and 16 bases lay in between. Germline CDR1 reads MNHNS; CDR2 reads SASEGT. In DNA, the CDR3 is TGTGCCAGCAGTGTATGGGGGGGCACAAGTCAGCCCCAGCATTTT. It yields the protein CASSVWGGTSQPQHF.

The V gene is TRBV28, the J gene TRBJ1-1; D is perhaps TRBD1 (5 bases). The CDR3 is 13 residues long. Germline assignment: CDR1 MDHEN and CDR2 SYDVKM. Trimming pared 2 bases from V and 9 bases from J, leaving 13 bases between. The chain's CDR3 is CASSLRRDPQAFF. CDR3 coding DNA: TGTGCCAGCAGTTTAAGAAGGGACCCTCAAGCTTTCTTT.

The genes are TRBV10-3 and TRBJ2-7; TRBD1 agrees at 7 bases. V lost 10 bases and J lost 3; bases outside the gene matches: 6. The CDR3 spans 12 residues. Germline-derived CDR1 and CDR2 are ENHRY and SYGVKD. Here the CDR3 reads CATRDSHYEQYF. The CDR3 DNA reads as TGTGCCACCCGGGACAGTCACTACGAGCAGTACTTC.